This record looks at one T cell receptor beta chain sequence and its context. Its specificity is not known. This entry is derived from a study of T cell responses to AZD1222 COVID-19 vaccine. As for the study in general: Pooling was applied to second doses at about 4 or about 12 weeks.

CDR3 length equals 12 residues. Germline loops: CDR1 SGHTA, CDR2 FQGTGA. The V gene lost 3 bases and the J gene lost 5 bases, with 4 bases spanning the gap. Findings and limits, study-wide: An increase in Spike-specific TCR breadth and depth was observed after two AZD1222 doses. All repertoire sampling was performed exclusively after the peak T cell response. It should be noted that donors were predominantly white British and more often female, and clonal diversity was possibly underestimated.

This table comes from immunoSEQ multiplex PCR, and its TCRdb copy is limited to in-frame clones, with some not included. The sample lists about 84,000 clones, approximately 90% occurring once. The rearrangement joins TRBV7-3 to TRBJ2-2, with D unresolved. This sample comprised peripheral blood, obtained on day 0 of AZD1222 vaccination. The receptor was isolated from an adult in good health. In nucleotides, the CDR3 is TGTGCCAGCAGCTTCGGAACCGGGGAGCTGTTTTTT. Amino acids: CASSFGTGELFF.